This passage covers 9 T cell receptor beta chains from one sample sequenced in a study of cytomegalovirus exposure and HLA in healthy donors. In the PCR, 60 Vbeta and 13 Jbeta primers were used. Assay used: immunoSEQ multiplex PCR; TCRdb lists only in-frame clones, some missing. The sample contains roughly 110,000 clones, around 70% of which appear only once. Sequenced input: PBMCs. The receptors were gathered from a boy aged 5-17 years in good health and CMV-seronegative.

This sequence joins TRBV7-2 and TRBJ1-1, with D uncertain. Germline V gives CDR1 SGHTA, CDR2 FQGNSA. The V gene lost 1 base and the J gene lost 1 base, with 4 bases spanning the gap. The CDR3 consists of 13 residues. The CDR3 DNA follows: TGTGCCAGCAGCTTAGAGCCGAACACTGAAGCTTTCTTT. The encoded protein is CASSLEPNTEAFF.

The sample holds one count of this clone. As DNA, the CDR3 is TGTGCTAGCGGCCAAGAGACCCAGTACTTC. It specifies CASGQETQYF. The chain links TRBV12-5 to TRBJ2-5; D remains unclear. The V gene's germline CDR1 is LGHNT and CDR2 FRNRAP. Trimming left V 9 bases short and J 1 base short, with 3 bases between. CDR3 length: 10 amino acids.

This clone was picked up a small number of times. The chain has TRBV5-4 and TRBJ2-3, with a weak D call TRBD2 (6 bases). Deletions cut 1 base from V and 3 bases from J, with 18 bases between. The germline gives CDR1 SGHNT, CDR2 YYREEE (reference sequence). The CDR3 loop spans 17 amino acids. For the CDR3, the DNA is TGTGCCAGCAGCTTGAGGGTTGGGGGGACGAGGACAGATACGCAGTATTTT. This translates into CASSLRVGGTRTDTQYF.

The CDR3 sequence is CASRRATDTQYF. The CDR3 DNA sequence: TGTGCCAGCAGGAGGGCCACAGATACGCAGTATTTT. V is TRBV5-4 and J is TRBJ2-3; weak D call: TRBD2 (5 bases). The V gene's germline CDR1 is SGHNT and CDR2 YYREEE (reference sequence). The V end lost 5 bases, the J end lost 2 bases, and 6 bases lay between the germline ends. This CDR3 contains 12 residues.

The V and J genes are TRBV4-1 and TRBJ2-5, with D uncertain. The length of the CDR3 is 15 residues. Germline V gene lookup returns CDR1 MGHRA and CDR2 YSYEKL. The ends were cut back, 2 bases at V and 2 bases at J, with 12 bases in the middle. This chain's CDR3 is CASSQLTERQETQYF. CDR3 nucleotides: TGCGCCAGCAGCCAATTGACTGAGAGACAAGAGACCCAGTACTTC.

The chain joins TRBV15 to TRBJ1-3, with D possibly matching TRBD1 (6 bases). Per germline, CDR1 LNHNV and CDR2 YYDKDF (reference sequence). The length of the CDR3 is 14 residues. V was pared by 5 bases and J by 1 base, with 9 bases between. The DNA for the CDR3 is TGTGCCACCAGCGACAGGAGATCTGGAAACACCATATATTTT. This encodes CATSDRRSGNTIYF.

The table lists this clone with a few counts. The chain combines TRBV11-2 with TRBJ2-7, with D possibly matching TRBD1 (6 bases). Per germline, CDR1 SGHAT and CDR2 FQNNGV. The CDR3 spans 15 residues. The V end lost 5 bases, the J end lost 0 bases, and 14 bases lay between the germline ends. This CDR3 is CASSPLDSLSYEQYF. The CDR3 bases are TGTGCCAGCAGCCCCCTGGACAGTCTCTCCTACGAGCAGTACTTC. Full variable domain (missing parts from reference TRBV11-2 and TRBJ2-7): EAGVAQSPRYKIIEKRQSVAFWCNPISGHATLYWYQQILGQGPKLLIQFQNNGVVDDSQLPKDRFSAERLKGVDSTLKIQPAKLEDSAVYLCASSPLDSLSYEQYFGPGTRLTVT.

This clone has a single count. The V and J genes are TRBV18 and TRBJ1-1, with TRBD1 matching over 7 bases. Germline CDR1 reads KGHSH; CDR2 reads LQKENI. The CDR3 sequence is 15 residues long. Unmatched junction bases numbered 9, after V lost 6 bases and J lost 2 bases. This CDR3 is CASSPSGTENTEAFF. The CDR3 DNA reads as TGTGCCAGCTCCCCCTCCGGGACAGAAAACACTGAAGCTTTCTTT.

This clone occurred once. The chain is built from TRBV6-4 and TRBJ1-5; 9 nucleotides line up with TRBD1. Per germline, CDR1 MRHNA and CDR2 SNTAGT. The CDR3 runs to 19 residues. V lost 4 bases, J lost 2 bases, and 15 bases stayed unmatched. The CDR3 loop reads CASSVPLGQGKSGNQPQHF. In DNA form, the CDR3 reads TGTGCCAGCAGTGTTCCCTTGGGACAGGGAAAGTCTGGCAATCAGCCCCAGCATTTT.